The 14 T cell receptor beta chains in this list originate from one sample, sequenced in a study of T cell repertoires in cytomegalovirus infection. MiXCR, applied by TCRdb to the reads, yields one record per CDR3 protein. The repertoire holds about 310,000 distinct CDR3 sequences, with 20% to 25% as singletons. The antigens of these receptors remain unknown. This sample comprised cultured PBMCs, obtained from culture after CMV antigen stimulation. The source is a human donor in good health (CMV status not recorded). Some clones in this sample may be carry-over from other donors' samples.

This clonotype was detected only a few times. The chain couples TRBV12-5 to TRBJ2-5; TRBD2 is a possible D gene (6 bases). The V end was cut by 6 bases, the J end by 5 bases, with 16 bases between. The CDR3 runs to 14 residues. Looked up from germline, CDR1 is LGHNT and CDR2 is FRNRAP. The CDR3 loop reads CASGDGSSRETQYF. CDR3 sequence (DNA): TGTGCTAGTGGAGACGGGAGTAGTAGGGAGACCCAGTACTTC.

The chain joins TRBV27 to TRBJ1-2; no clear D. V lost 6 bases and J 3 bases, leaving 14 bases between the germline ends. CDR1 and CDR2 from the germline V gene are MNHEY and SMNVEV (reference sequence). The CDR3 is 14 residues long. The CDR3: CASSSARRDYGYTF. As DNA, the CDR3 is TGTGCCAGCAGCTCGGCCCGTCGGGACTATGGCTACACCTTC.

Comments on this clonotype: This may come from a read error, since a much larger clone is one base off. No conserved phenylalanine or tryptophan is present at the end of the CDR3, so a read error is the likely explanation. The CDR3 sequence is CASSGTGVSPLHY. The CDR3 bases are TGTGCCAGCAGTGGGACAGGGGTTTCACCCCTCCACTAT. The J gene is TRBJ1-6, the V gene TRBV7-6, with 10 nucleotides matching TRBD1. Germline values: CDR1 SGHVS, CDR2 FNYEAQ. Trimming cost V 6 bases and J 9 bases; bases outside gene matches: 2. The CDR3 runs to 13 residues.

The CDR3 loop is CASSLLGAQAYEQYF. The CDR3 DNA reads as TGTGCCAGCAGCTTATTGGGGGCTCAAGCCTACGAGCAGTACTTC. The chain employs TRBV7-2 and TRBJ2-7; perhaps TRBD1 as D (6 bases). The ends were cut back, 2 bases at V and 2 bases at J, with 13 bases in the middle. The CDR3 consists of 15 residues. Germline lookup yields CDR1 SGHTA and CDR2 FQGNSA.

This clonotype was counted only a few times. The rearrangement uses TRBV11-2 and TRBJ2-1; no clear D. Deletions cut 5 bases from V and 5 bases from J, with 13 bases between. Per germline, CDR1 SGHAT and CDR2 FQNNGV. The CDR3 has 14 residues. The CDR3 DNA is TGTGCCAGCAGCCCGAGATTAAGTCACAATGAGCAGTTCTTC. It codes for CASSPRLSHNEQFF.

In its sample, this clonotype was seen once. A much larger clone sits a single nucleotide away, making a read error possible. This chain joins TRBV6-8 and TRBJ1-6; D might be TRBD1 (6 bases). The CDR3 spans 15 residues. Per germline, CDR1 MNHGY and CDR2 SAAAGT. CDR3 in amino acids: CTSRDHRVGNSPLHF. The CDR3 DNA is TGTACCAGCAGGGACCACAGGGTTGGCAATTCACCCCTCCACTTT.

Only a few counts were recorded for this clonotype. The chain recombines TRBV24-1 with TRBJ2-3; D ambiguous. Germline values: CDR1 KGHDR, CDR2 SFDVKD. The CDR3 extends over 13 amino acids. V dropped 3 bases and J dropped 7 bases, with 10 bases sitting between them. This CDR3 reads CATSDPPGYTQYF. CDR3 in DNA: TGTGCCACCAGTGATCCACCCGGTTATACGCAGTATTTT.

A few counts support this clonotype. The chain's CDR3 is CASSYGSPGLSNSPLHF. CDR3 nucleotides: TGTGCCAGCAGTTACGGCAGTCCGGGCCTCTCCAATTCACCCCTCCACTTT. The rearrangement joins TRBV6-5 to TRBJ1-6; no clear D gene. This CDR3 spans 17 amino acids. Germline values: CDR1 MNHEY, CDR2 SVGAGI. V shed 2 bases and J shed 7 bases, with 18 bases lying between them.

The chain couples TRBV19 to TRBJ1-5; a possible D gene is TRBD1 (5 bases). Germline V gene sequence: CDR1 LNHDA, CDR2 SQIVND (reference sequence). V lost 1 base and J lost 6, with 16 bases in between. CDR3 length: 16 residues. In nucleotides, the CDR3 is TGTGCCAGTAGTATAGTTCCAGGGACGGAGGGTCAGCCCCAGCATTTT. Translation: CASSIVPGTEGQPQHF.

This clonotype turned up a few times. The V gene is TRBV28, the J gene TRBJ2-1, with TRBD1 matching over 9 bases. The germline V gene encodes CDR1 MDHEN and CDR2 SYDVKM. The CDR3 contains 15 residues. After removal of 7 bases from V and 4 bases from J, the junction contained 8 bases not matched to a gene. In nucleotides, the CDR3 is TGTGCCAGCACTCCACCGGGACAGGGTTACAATGAGCAGTTCTTC. Its translation is CASTPPGQGYNEQFF.

This clonotype was picked up a small number of times. The chain has TRBV6-1 and TRBJ2-1; tentative D call: TRBD2 (6 bases). The CDR3 runs to 15 residues. CDR1 is MNHNS and CDR2 is SASEGT in the germline V gene. Between the trimmed V and J ends, which lost 8 bases and 3 bases, there was a span of 17 bases. The CDR3 loop is CASFERGTFYNEQFF. CDR3 nucleotide sequence: TGTGCCAGCTTCGAACGGGGGACCTTCTACAATGAGCAGTTCTTC.

In this sample, this clonotype turned up many times. This chain links TRBV7-2 with TRBJ2-3; the D gene could be TRBD1 or TRBD2 (5 bases each). Germline-derived CDR1 and CDR2 are SGHTA and FQGNSA. V lost 5 bases, J lost 4 bases, and 19 bases lay in between. The CDR3 is 16 amino acids. The CDR3 spells CASSPSGRQGSDTQYF. As DNA, the CDR3 is TGTGCCAGCAGCCCCTCGGGGCGGCAGGGTTCAGATACGCAGTATTTT. The full variable domain, with the rest looked up from reference TRBV7-2 and TRBJ2-3, is GAGVSQSPSNKVTEKGKDVELRCDPISGHTALYWYRQSLGQGLEFLIYFQGNSAPDKSGLPSDRFSAERTGGSVSTLTIQRTQQEDSAVYLCASSPSGRQGSDTQYFGPGTRLTVL.

This clonotype has ten or more counts. The V call is TRBV6-2 or TRBV6-3, the J call TRBJ2-1; 14 bases fit TRBD2. V lost 5 bases, J lost 5 bases, and 5 bases stayed unmatched. CDR1 is MNHEY, CDR2 SVGEGT, per germline. CDR3 size: 16 residues. The CDR3 is CASSEGLAGVHNEQFF. Here the CDR3 DNA reads TGTGCCAGCAGTGAGGGACTAGCGGGAGTCCACAATGAGCAGTTCTTC.

Regarding this clonotype: A junction boundary mismatches the germline segment, possibly from a read error. In nucleotides, the CDR3 is TGTGCCCGCAGTTTAGAGGGGATGCACACCGGGGAGCTGTTTTTT. Protein sequence: CARSLEGMHTGELFF. The chain carries TRBV6-1 and TRBJ2-2; possibly TRBD1 or TRBD2 for D (5 bases each). Germline CDR1 is MNHNS and CDR2 is SASEGT. This CDR3 spans 15 amino acids.